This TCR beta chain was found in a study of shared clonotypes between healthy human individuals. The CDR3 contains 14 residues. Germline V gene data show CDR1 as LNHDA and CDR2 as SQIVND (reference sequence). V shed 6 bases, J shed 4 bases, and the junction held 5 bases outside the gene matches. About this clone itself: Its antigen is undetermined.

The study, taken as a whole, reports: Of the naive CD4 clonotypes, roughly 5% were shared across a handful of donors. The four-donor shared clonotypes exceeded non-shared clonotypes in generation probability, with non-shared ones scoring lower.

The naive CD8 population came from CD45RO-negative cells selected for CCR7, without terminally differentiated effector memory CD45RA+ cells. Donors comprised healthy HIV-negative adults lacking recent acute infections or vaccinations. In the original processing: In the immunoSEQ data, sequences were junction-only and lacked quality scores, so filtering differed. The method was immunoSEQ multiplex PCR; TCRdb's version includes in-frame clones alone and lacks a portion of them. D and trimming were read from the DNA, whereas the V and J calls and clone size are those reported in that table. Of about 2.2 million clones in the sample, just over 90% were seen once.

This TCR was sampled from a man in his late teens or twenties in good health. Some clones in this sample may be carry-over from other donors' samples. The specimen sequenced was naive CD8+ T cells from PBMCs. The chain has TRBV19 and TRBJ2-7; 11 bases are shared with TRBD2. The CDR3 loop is CASSSGLAAYEQYF. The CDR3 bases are TGTGCCAGTAGCTCGGGACTAGCGGCTTACGAGCAGTACTTC.